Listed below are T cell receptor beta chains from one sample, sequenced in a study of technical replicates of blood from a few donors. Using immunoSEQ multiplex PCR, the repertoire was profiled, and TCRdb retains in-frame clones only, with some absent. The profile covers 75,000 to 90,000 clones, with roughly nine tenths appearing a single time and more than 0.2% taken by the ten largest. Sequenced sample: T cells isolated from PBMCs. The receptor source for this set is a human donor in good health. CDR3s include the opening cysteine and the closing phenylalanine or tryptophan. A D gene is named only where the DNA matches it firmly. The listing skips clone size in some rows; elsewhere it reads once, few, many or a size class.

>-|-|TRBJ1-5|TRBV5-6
CASSLRRRVGQPQHF
TGTGCCAGCAGCCTCCGTCGGAGGGTGGGTCAGCCCCAGCATTTT
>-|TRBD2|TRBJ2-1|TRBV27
CASSLRIAGGPANEQFF
TGTGCCAGCAGTTTAAGGATAGCGGGAGGGCCGGCAAATGAGCAGTTCTTC
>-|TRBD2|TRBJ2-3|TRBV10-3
CAISKSLAGGSTDTQYF
TGTGCCATCAGCAAGAGTCTAGCGGGGGGTTCCACAGATACGCAGTATTTT
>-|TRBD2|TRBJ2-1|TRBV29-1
CSAGLAGPNEQFF
TGCAGCGCGGGACTAGCGGGGCCCAATGAGCAGTTCTTC
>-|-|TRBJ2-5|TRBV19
CASSPRQKETQYF
TGTGCCAGTAGTCCCCGACAGAAAGAGACCCAGTACTTC
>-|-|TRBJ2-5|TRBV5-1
CASSPESLGLRRETQYF
TGCGCCAGCAGCCCCGAGTCTCTCGGCCTTCGGAGGGAGACCCAGTACTTC
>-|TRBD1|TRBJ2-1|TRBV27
CASSSFGTVYNEQFF
TGTGCCAGCAGTTCATTCGGGACAGTATACAATGAGCAGTTCTTC
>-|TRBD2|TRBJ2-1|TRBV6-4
CASSGTSGAPSYNEQFF
TGTGCCAGCAGTGGGACTAGCGGGGCGCCGTCCTACAATGAGCAGTTCTTC
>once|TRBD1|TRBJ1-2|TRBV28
CASSVAGTGKDYGYTF
TGTGCCAGCAGTGTGGCCGGGACAGGGAAAGACTATGGCTACACCTTC
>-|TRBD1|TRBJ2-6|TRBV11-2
CASSSQGAGGANVLTF
TGTGCCAGCAGCTCACAGGGGGCAGGTGGGGCCAACGTCCTGACTTTC
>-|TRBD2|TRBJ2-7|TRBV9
CASSAGLAGGSYEQYF
TGTGCCAGCAGCGCCGGTTTAGCGGGGGGCTCCTACGAGCAGTACTTC
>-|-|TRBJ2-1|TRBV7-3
CASSTTEAGNEQFF
TGTGCCAGCAGCACAACCGAGGCAGGGAATGAGCAGTTCTTC
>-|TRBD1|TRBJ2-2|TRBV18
CASTPGTGHLLINTGELFF
TGTGCCAGCACTCCCGGGACAGGGCACCTACTAATAAACACCGGGGAGCTGTTTTTT
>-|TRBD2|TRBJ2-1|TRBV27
CASSLVLAGNNEQFF
TGTGCCAGCAGTTTAGTACTAGCGGGAAACAATGAGCAGTTCTTC
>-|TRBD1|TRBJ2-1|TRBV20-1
CSATGYEQFF
TGCAGTGCGACAGGGTATGAGCAGTTCTTC
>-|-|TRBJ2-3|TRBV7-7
CASSSKSTDTQYF
TGTGCTAGCAGCTCAAAAAGCACAGATACGCAGTATTTT
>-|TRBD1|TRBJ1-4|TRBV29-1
CSARLRDSEKREKLFF
TGCAGCGCCCGCCTTAGGGACAGCGAGAAGAGGGAAAAACTGTTTTTT
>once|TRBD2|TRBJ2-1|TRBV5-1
CASRSGTSGSYNEQFF
TGCGCCAGCAGATCCGGGACTAGCGGCTCCTACAATGAGCAGTTCTTC
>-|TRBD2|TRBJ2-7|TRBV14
CASSQVAGVYEQYF
TGTGCCAGCAGCCAAGTAGCGGGAGTCTACGAGCAGTACTTC
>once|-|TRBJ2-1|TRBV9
CASKGRGYNEQFF
TGTGCCAGTAAGGGGAGGGGGTACAATGAGCAGTTCTTC
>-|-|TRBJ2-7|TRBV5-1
CASSLTGSSSYEQYF
TGCGCCAGCAGTTTAACGGGAAGTTCCTCCTACGAGCAGTACTTC
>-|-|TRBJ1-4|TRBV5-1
CASRRGVDNEKLFF
TGCGCCAGCAGACGGGGGGTCGATAATGAAAAACTGTTTTTT
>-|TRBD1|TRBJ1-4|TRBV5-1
CASSLTGTGRDEKLFF
TGCGCCAGCAGCTTGACGGGGACAGGCCGAGATGAAAAACTGTTTTTT
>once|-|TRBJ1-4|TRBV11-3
CASSFLGGGNEKLFF
TGTGCCAGCAGCTTCCTAGGGGGGGGTAATGAAAAACTGTTTTTT
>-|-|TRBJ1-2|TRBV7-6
CASSPASGTLGGYTF
TGTGCCAGCAGCCCTGCCAGTGGAACCCTCGGGGGCTACACCTTC
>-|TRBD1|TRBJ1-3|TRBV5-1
CASSLAGGEANTIYF
TGCGCCAGCAGCTTGGCAGGGGGAGAGGCCAACACCATATATTTT
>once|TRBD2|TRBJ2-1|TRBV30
CAWTGRGGTEQFF
TGTGCCTGGACGGGGCGGGGGGGCACTGAGCAGTTCTTC
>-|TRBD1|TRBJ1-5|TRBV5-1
CASSPGQGNNQPQHF
TGCGCCAGCAGCCCAGGACAGGGGAACAATCAGCCCCAGCATTTT
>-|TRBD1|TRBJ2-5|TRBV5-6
CASSRGQYFQETQYF
TGTGCCAGCAGCCGGGGACAGTACTTTCAAGAGACCCAGTACTTC
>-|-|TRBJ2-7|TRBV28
CASSFTWRLRSSYEQYF
TGTGCCAGCAGTTTCACCTGGAGGTTACGAAGCTCCTACGAGCAGTACTTC
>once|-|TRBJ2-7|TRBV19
CASSIMGPVHEQYF
TGTGCCAGTAGTATAATGGGGCCCGTCCACGAGCAGTACTTC
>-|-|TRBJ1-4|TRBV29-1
CSVGGRSEKLFF
TGCAGCGTTGGGGGGAGGAGTGAAAAACTGTTTTTT
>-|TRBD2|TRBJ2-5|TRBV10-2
CASSDVAGSETQYF
TGCGCCAGCAGTGACGTAGCGGGGTCAGAGACCCAGTACTTC
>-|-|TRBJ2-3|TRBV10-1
CASSGGVAAGLTDTQYF
TGCGCCAGCAGTGGAGGGGTAGCGGCGGGCCTCACAGATACGCAGTATTTT
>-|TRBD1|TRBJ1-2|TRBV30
CAWTGSAGGRGGYTF
TGTGCCTGGACCGGGTCGGCAGGGGGCCGCGGTGGCTACACCTTC
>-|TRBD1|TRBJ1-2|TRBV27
CASSLFSGQGGIYGYTF
TGTGCCAGCAGTTTATTTTCTGGACAGGGCGGAATCTATGGCTACACCTTC
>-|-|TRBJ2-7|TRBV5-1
CASEGFGAPSYEQYF
TGCGCCAGCGAGGGATTCGGAGCTCCATCCTACGAGCAGTACTTC
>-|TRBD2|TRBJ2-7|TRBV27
CASSFGGLAGDYEQYF
TGTGCCAGCAGTTTTGGCGGGCTAGCGGGAGACTACGAGCAGTACTTC
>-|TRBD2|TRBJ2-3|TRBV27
CASSLTSGSTDTQYF
TGTGCCAGCAGTTTGACTAGCGGGAGCACAGATACGCAGTATTTT
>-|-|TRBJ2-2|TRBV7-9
CASSSYDRGGSGELFF
TGTGCCAGCAGCTCATACGACAGGGGAGGGTCCGGGGAGCTGTTTTTT
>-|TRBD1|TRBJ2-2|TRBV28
CASTSWGSQGASGELFF
TGTGCCAGCACCTCTTGGGGATCGCAGGGGGCGTCCGGGGAGCTGTTTTTT
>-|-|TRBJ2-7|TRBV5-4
CASTGPSYEQYF
TGTGCCAGCACAGGTCCCTCCTACGAGCAGTACTTC